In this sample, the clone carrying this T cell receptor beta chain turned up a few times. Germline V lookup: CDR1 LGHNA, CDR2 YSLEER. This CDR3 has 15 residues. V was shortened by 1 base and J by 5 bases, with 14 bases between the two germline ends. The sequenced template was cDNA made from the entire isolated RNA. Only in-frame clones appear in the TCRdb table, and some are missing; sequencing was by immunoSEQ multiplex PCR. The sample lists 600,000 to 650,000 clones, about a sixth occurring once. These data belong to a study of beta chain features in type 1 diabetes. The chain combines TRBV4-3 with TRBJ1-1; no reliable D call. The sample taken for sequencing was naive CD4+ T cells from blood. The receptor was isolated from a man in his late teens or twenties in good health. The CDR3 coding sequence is TGCGCCAGCAGCCAAGTCGGAACGGCGACAACTGAAGCTTTCTTT. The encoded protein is CASSQVGTATTEAFF.